Each of the 22 T cell receptor beta chains below was sequenced from the same sample in a study of CD8 T cell repertoires and HIV-1 epitope variants. Here immunoSEQ multiplex PCR was the method, and the copy in TCRdb shows in-frame clones only, minus some. This table holds fewer than 7,000 clones, more than 65% found once. No antigens are known for them. Specimen: cultured CD8+ T cells derived from PBMCs. These receptor sequences come from a male donor with HIV.

The sample holds a few counts of this clone. This chain uses TRBV11-1 with TRBJ2-2; D remains unclear. The CDR3 is 13 residues long. The germline V gene has CDR1 SGHAT and CDR2 FQDESV (reference sequence). V was trimmed by 5 bases and J by 6 bases, leaving 10 bases between them. The CDR3: CASSPQSAGELFF. DNA for the CDR3: TGTGCCAGCAGCCCCCAGTCAGCCGGGGAGCTGTTTTTT.

In this sample, this clone turned up a few times. CDR3 residues: CASRQTPGVLGNQPQHF. In DNA form, the CDR3 reads TGTGCCAGCAGGCAGACCCCCGGGGTTCTAGGGAATCAGCCCCAGCATTTT. The rearrangement joins TRBV27 to TRBJ1-5; D uncertain. The CDR3 runs 17 residues. V shed 6 bases and J shed 4 bases, with 22 bases lying between them. Germline CDR1 is MNHEY and CDR2 is SMNVEV (reference sequence).

This clone turned up a few times. The chain joins TRBV29-1 to TRBJ2-1, with 10 bases lining up with TRBD1. Unmatched junction bases numbered 9, after V lost 6 bases and J lost 7 bases. The CDR3 consists of 14 residues. CDR1 is SQVTM and CDR2 is ANQGSEA in the germline V gene. In DNA form, the CDR3 reads TGCAGCGTCATGGGAGGGACAGGGGAGAATGAGCAGTTCTTC. Its protein is CSVMGGTGENEQFF.

The chain couples TRBV30 to TRBJ2-2; 9 bases are shared with TRBD1. The J segment lost 7 bases and the V segment lost 1 base, leaving 10 bases of the junction unmatched. Germline values: CDR1 GTSNPN, CDR2 SVGIG (reference sequence). CDR3 size: 16 residues. CDR3 region: CAWSAPGQGLGGELFF. CDR3 DNA sequence: TGTGCCTGGAGTGCCCCGGGACAGGGCTTGGGCGGGGAGCTGTTTTTT.

This chain links TRBV28 with TRBJ1-2; D remains ambiguous. The CDR3 extends over 14 amino acids. Germline lookup yields CDR1 MDHEN and CDR2 SYDVKM. V was cut by 3 bases and J by 8 bases, with 16 bases left in between. The CDR3 sequence is CASSLAGGGSGYTF. Written as DNA, the CDR3 is TGTGCCAGCAGTTTGGCAGGAGGTGGGTCAGGCTACACCTTC.

This clone was observed a single time. The chain recombines TRBV7-6 with TRBJ2-3; tentatively, D is TRBD2 (6 bases). The ends were cut back, 2 bases at V and 0 bases at J, with 12 bases in the middle. CDR3 length: 16 residues. From germline, CDR1 is SGHVS and CDR2 FNYEAQ. DNA for the CDR3: TGTGCCAGCAGCTTAAGCGTCGGGACTAGCACAGATACGCAGTATTTT. Its translation is CASSLSVGTSTDTQYF.

The chain joins TRBV5-5 to TRBJ2-1; D is perhaps TRBD1 (5 bases). CDR1 and CDR2 (germline): SGHKS, YYEKEE (reference sequence). The CDR3 sequence is 15 residues long. Trimming took 6 bases from V and 4 from J, leaving 17 bases between them. This CDR3 is CASTVRWGPYNEQFF. The CDR3 nucleotides read TGTGCCAGCACCGTGAGGTGGGGCCCTTACAATGAGCAGTTCTTC.

This clone occurred a few times. The genes are TRBV13 and TRBJ1-2, with D perhaps TRBD1 (6 bases). Per germline, CDR1 PRHDT and CDR2 FYEKMQ (reference sequence). The CDR3 sequence is 14 residues long. The V gene lost 3 bases and the J gene lost 4 bases, with 12 bases spanning the gap. This CDR3 reads CASSFADSFYGYTF. CDR3 coding DNA: TGTGCCAGCAGCTTCGCGGACAGCTTCTATGGCTACACCTTC.

The CDR3 coding sequence is TGTGCCAGTAGTACTCACGCTGGACTAGCGGAAAGCTCCTACGAGCAGTACTTC. It specifies CASSTHAGLAESSYEQYF. The chain is built from TRBV19 and TRBJ2-7; 10 nucleotides line up with TRBD2. Germline values: CDR1 LNHDA, CDR2 SQIVND (reference sequence). The CDR3 is made up of 18 amino acids. V shed 4 bases, J shed 0 bases, and the junction held 12 bases outside the gene matches.

Comments on this clone: Other DNA sequences in the sample encode the same CDR3. The V call is TRBV15, the J call TRBJ2-3, with TRBD2 identical over 8 bases. The germline gives CDR1 LNHNV, CDR2 YYDKDF (reference sequence). This CDR3 comprises 14 residues. V was clipped by 1 base and J by 6 bases; unmatched bases: 3. This chain's CDR3 is CATSRAGGADTQYF. DNA of the CDR3: TGTGCCACCAGCAGAGCGGGAGGGGCGGATACGCAGTATTTT. Combining the CDR3 with reference TRBV15 and TRBJ2-3 gives the whole variable domain DAMVIQNPRYQVTQFGKPVTLSCSQTLNHNVMYWYQQKSSQAPKLLFHYYDKDFNNEADTPDNFQSRRPNTSFCFLDIRSPGLGDTAMYLCATSRAGGADTQYFGPGTRLTVL.

Only one count was recorded for this clone. The gene calls are TRBV13 and TRBJ1-2; perhaps TRBD1 as D (6 bases). Germline CDR1 PRHDT, CDR2 FYEKMQ (reference sequence). The germline V and J ends were trimmed by 4 bases and 6 bases, with 12 bases remaining between them. The CDR3 contains 13 residues. The CDR3: CASSSRGRDGYTF. CDR3 nucleotide sequence: TGTGCCAGCAGCTCCCGGGGGCGAGATGGCTACACCTTC.

CDR3: CASSNGAGINEQFF. For the CDR3, the DNA is TGTGCCAGCAGTAACGGGGCGGGTATCAATGAGCAGTTCTTC. The V call is TRBV7-6, the J call TRBJ2-1; D may match TRBD1 or TRBD2 (5 bases each). The CDR3 length is 14 residues. The V end lost 6 bases, the J end lost 6 bases, and 15 bases lay between the germline ends. Per the germline V gene, CDR1 is SGHVS and CDR2 is FNYEAQ.

The chain employs TRBV5-4 and TRBJ2-7, with D possibly TRBD1 on 5 matching bases. The CDR3 is made up of 14 amino acids. The V and J ends lost 0 bases and 7 bases respectively, with 14 bases between them. CDR1 is SGHNT, CDR2 YYREEE, per germline (reference sequence). In nucleotides, the CDR3 is TGTGCCAGCAGCTTGGGACAGTACCTTCGTGAGCAGTACTTC. Encoded protein: CASSLGQYLREQYF.

This clone was counted a few times. The chain couples TRBV4-2 to TRBJ1-5, with 8 positions matching TRBD1. In germline, CDR1 is LGHNA, CDR2 YNFKEQ. V dropped 4 bases and J dropped 3; count of bases not matched to a gene: 8. This CDR3 contains 16 residues. CDR3 loop: CASSRLQGDLNQPQHF. Here the CDR3 DNA reads TGTGCCAGCAGCCGCCTACAGGGGGATCTCAATCAGCCCCAGCATTTT.

The chain is built from TRBV2 and TRBJ2-1; D tentatively reads TRBD1 or TRBD2 (6 bases each). Trimming cost V 1 base and J 0 bases, with 7 bases left between them. Germline CDR1 and CDR2: SNHLY and FYNNEI. The CDR3 length is 15 residues. CDR3 loop: CASSEGGASYNEQFF. CDR3 nucleotides: TGTGCCAGCAGTGAAGGGGGGGCCTCCTACAATGAGCAGTTCTTC. The variable domain in full, completed from reference TRBV2 and TRBJ2-1, reads EPEVTQTPSHQVTQMGQEVILRCVPISNHLYFYWYRQILGQKVEFLVSFYNNEISEKSEIFDDQFSVERPDGSNFTLKIRSTKLEDSAMYFCASSEGGASYNEQFFGPGTRLTVL.

The chain recombines TRBV5-6 with TRBJ2-7; 8 nucleotides line up with TRBD2. CDR1 is SGHDT and CDR2 is YYEEEE in the germline V gene. CDR3 length: 18 residues. Germline trimming cut 4 bases from V and 2 bases from J; bases unmatched to any gene: 17. CDR3 bases: TGTGCCAGCAGCCCGGTAGTGACTGGCGGGGGGCTCCCCTACGAGCAGTACTTC. Translation gives CASSPVVTGGGLPYEQYF.

The rearrangement uses TRBV7-8 and TRBJ1-4; D ambiguous. Trimming shortened V by 4 bases and J by 16 bases, and 16 bases separated the two germline ends. In germline, CDR1 is SGHVS, CDR2 FQNEAQ. CDR3 size: 12 residues. CDR3 in amino acids: CASSSPGVYPFF. DNA for the CDR3: TGTGCCAGCAGCTCCCCAGGTGTTTACCCGTTTTTT.

This clone was picked up a small number of times. Other nucleotide sequences in the sample specify the same CDR3. This sequence joins TRBV6-4 and TRBJ1-5, with 12 positions matching TRBD1. V was pared by 5 bases and J by 5 bases, with 4 bases of the junction left unmatched. Per germline, CDR1 MRHNA and CDR2 SNTAGT. The CDR3 covers 15 residues. CDR3 amino acids: CASSHGTGGDQPQHF. The DNA of the CDR3 is TGTGCCAGCAGTCACGGGACAGGGGGCGATCAGCCCCAGCATTTT.

This clone was counted only a few times. The chain combines TRBV28 with TRBJ1-2; the D is unclear. V was pared by 6 bases and J by 1 base, with 6 bases between. Germline V gene data show CDR1 as MDHEN and CDR2 as SYDVKM. The CDR3 is 12 amino acids. The CDR3 bases are TGTGCCAGCAGCCTGAATAACTATGGCTACACCTTC. It yields the protein CASSLNNYGYTF.

The chain couples TRBV7-9 to TRBJ2-5; D assignment may be TRBD1 or TRBD2 (5 bases each). CDR3 size: 14 residues. Between the trimmed V and J ends, which lost 5 bases and 10 bases, there was a span of 20 bases. The germline gives CDR1 SEHNR, CDR2 FQNEAQ (reference sequence). CDR3 protein: CASSPWPWVRGQYF. The DNA for the CDR3 is TGTGCCAGCAGCCCGTGGCCGTGGGTGAGGGGCCAGTACTTC.

J is TRBJ2-7 and V is TRBV11-2; no reliable D call. V lost 1 base and J lost 2, with 9 bases in between. The CDR3 is 14 residues long. CDR1 is SGHAT, CDR2 FQNNGV, per germline. The CDR3: CASSLVLRTYEQYF. In nucleotides, the CDR3 is TGTGCCAGCAGCTTAGTTTTAAGGACCTACGAGCAGTACTTC.

This chain joins TRBV27 and TRBJ2-3; 8 positions match TRBD2. V was pared by 5 bases and J by 3 bases, with 7 bases of the junction left unmatched. Germline V gene sequence: CDR1 MNHEY, CDR2 SMNVEV (reference sequence). This CDR3 is built from 15 residues. This chain's CDR3 is CASSPSGGGTDTQYF. In nucleotides, the CDR3 is TGTGCCAGCAGTCCCTCCGGCGGGGGGACAGATACGCAGTATTTT.